This T cell receptor beta chain was profiled in a study of Ad26.COV2.S vaccination and SARS-CoV-2 variants. Treatment specified: about 20 received Ad26.COV2.S at low or high dose, single or two shots; 5 received placebo; per-sample allocation not given. Day 63 after the first injection of vaccine or placebo was the sampling time. A Boston donor was an adult aged 18-55 years. An Ad26 vector carrying the Wuhan-strain SARS-CoV-2 spike served as the vaccine. Generated by immunoSEQ multiplex PCR, the TCRdb table keeps only in-frame clones and is missing some. The sample holds 250,000 or so clones, roughly 85% seen once. Broader study findings: Non-spike TCR breadth did not differ much between vaccine and placebo recipients.

From germline, CDR1 is SEHNR and CDR2 FQNEAQ (reference sequence). V was clipped by 5 bases and J by 4 bases, with 17 bases between them. The CDR3 loop spans 15 amino acids. Notes on this clone: What it binds is unknown.

The clonotype comes from a person aged 18 to 65 who received the Ad26.COV2.S COVID-19 vaccine or a placebo. The sequenced sample was peripheral blood, obtained in a trial of Ad26.COV2.S vaccine versus placebo. The chain employs TRBV7-9 and TRBJ1-2; D unresolved. This CDR3 is CASSRKEGAIYGYTF. CDR3 coding DNA: TGTGCCAGCAGCCGTAAGGAGGGAGCTATCTATGGCTACACCTTC.